These T cell receptor beta chains were read from a single sample in a study of PD-1 blockade in mismatch repair-deficient tumors. Profiling relied on immunoSEQ multiplex PCR, and the TCRdb table lists in-frame clones only, not all of them. The table lists around 50,000 clones, 78% of them singletons. The sequencing used peripheral blood, collected 4 weeks after starting pembrolizumab. The receptors were gathered from an adult with mismatch repair-deficient cancer. The CDR3 runs from the conserved cysteine through the conserved F or W. D genes are given only for firm matches. Clone size is shown for a subset of rows, as once, few, many or a class of expanded clone.

D gene,clone size,J gene,V gene,CDR3 DNA,CDR3 protein
.,.,TRBJ2-7,TRBV27,TGTGCCAGCAGAGACATCTCCTACGAGCAGTACTTC,CASRDISYEQYF
.,few,TRBJ2-7,TRBV7-9,TGTGCCAGCAGCCCGACAGTTTACGAGCAGTACTTC,CASSPTVYEQYF
.,.,TRBJ2-3,TRBV5-1,TGCGCCAGCAGCTTGGTCCCGGGAGTTAGCACAGATACGCAGTATTTT,CASSLVPGVSTDTQYF
.,.,TRBJ1-2,TRBV18,TGTGCCAGCTCACAACTGGGGGCCGATGGCTACACCTTC,CASSQLGADGYTF
.,few,TRBJ2-3,TRBV19,TGTGCCAGTACCGACCCCAACCTCGGTACGCAGTATTTT,CASTDPNLGTQYF
TRBD1,.,TRBJ1-5,TRBV6-1,TGTGCCAGCAGTGGAACGGGACAGATCAATCAGCCCCAGCATTTT,CASSGTGQINQPQHF
TRBD2,once,TRBJ2-2,TRBV19,TGTGCCAGTAGTATAGATCCGGGGCTAACTAGCGAGAACACCGGGGAGCTGTTTTTT,CASSIDPGLTSENTGELFF
.,.,TRBJ1-3,TRBV9,TGTGCCAGCAGCGTAGAGATGAGACTTACCTCTGGAAACACCATATATTTT,CASSVEMRLTSGNTIYF
TRBD2,.,TRBJ2-7,TRBV5-4,TGTGCCAGCAGTTCCGGGACTAGCTTCTACGAGCAGTACTTC,CASSSGTSFYEQYF
.,.,TRBJ2-1,TRBV10-2,TGCGCCAGCAGGCATTACTCGAACGATGAGCAGTTCTTC,CASRHYSNDEQFF
.,.,TRBJ2-2,TRBV7-2,TGTGCCAGCACTCTTAGGCAGGGGAACACCGGGGAGCTGTTTTTT,CASTLRQGNTGELFF
.,.,TRBJ2-7,TRBV11-2,TGTGCCAGCAGCCCGGATCCTGGGCCCTACGAGCAGTACTTC,CASSPDPGPYEQYF
TRBD2,once,TRBJ2-7,TRBV5-8,TGTGCCAGCAGCTTGGGGACTAGCGGGAGGCACTCCTACGAGCAGTACTTC,CASSLGTSGRHSYEQYF
.,few,TRBJ1-4,TRBV19,TGTGCCAGTAGTATTTTGGGGACATATGGGGAAAAACTGTTTTTT,CASSILGTYGEKLFF
TRBD1,.,TRBJ1-5,TRBV5-8,TGTGCCAGCGGGCCTACAGGGGGGTCCTTCGGTCAGCCCCAGCATTTT,CASGPTGGSFGQPQHF
.,.,TRBJ2-2,TRBV6-1,TGTGCCAGTGGGTGGGGCAGGGGTTTCGCCGGGGAGCTGTTTTTT,CASGWGRGFAGELFF
.,.,TRBJ2-1,TRBV11-2,TGTGCCAGCAGCTTATCATCCGGGCCACAGTTCTTC,CASSLSSGPQFF
.,.,TRBJ2-7,TRBV7-6,TGTGCCAGCAGCCAGGATTACTACGAGCAGTACTTC,CASSQDYYEQYF
TRBD2,.,TRBJ2-1,TRBV5-1,TGCGCCAGCAGCAGAACTAGCGACTGGGCCCTTTACAATGAGCAGTTCTTC,CASSRTSDWALYNEQFF
.,.,TRBJ2-2,TRBV6-1,TGTGCCAGCAGTGAAGCGCTAGGGGGCGGGAGCGGGGAGCTGTTTTTT,CASSEALGGGSGELFF
.,few,TRBJ1-1,TRBV27,TGTGCCAGCAGTTTAGGGGGGGACTTCACTGAAGCTTTCTTT,CASSLGGDFTEAFF
.,.,TRBJ1-3,TRBV19,TGTGCCAGTAGTTGGGGGGGAAACACCATATATTTT,CASSWGGNTIYF